This T cell receptor beta chain is drawn from a study of response to subunit inactivated influenza vaccine listed by TCRdb under 2018. Background for the entire study: Deep quantitative T cell receptor repertoire profiling was used in the study to track responses to a trivalent subunit inactivated influenza vaccine.

The library was prepared using RT-PCR. The sequencer listed for this sample is Illumina HiSeq 2500. Using fastp at Q25 and MiXCR, TCRdb reprocessed the public reads and kept productive beta chains. Merged by CDR3 protein, the rows form single entries marked with the most common genes and DNA. The sample includes over 400,000 distinct CDR3 sequences, with roughly 9.8% observed a single time. The ten largest account for about an eighth of the sample. The germline V gene gives CDR1 as MNHEY and CDR2 as SVGAGI. For this chain, trimming is 6 bases at the V end and 7 bases at the J end, and the number of junction bases without a gene match is 4. Spanning cysteine to phenylalanine, the CDR3 consists of 12 amino acids. Only the CDR3 DNA is retained, 36 bases long and in frame from the first base. The time point label here, explained by the study, means: approximately 40 days after influenza vaccine administration.

The sample holds a few counts of this clonotype. Its antigen is still unknown. The record has no base qualities; no much larger clone is one base away. On the study overall, not on this receptor specifically: The authors suggested that each seasonal influenza vaccination may recruit only a limited number of new T cells.

The sequence came from a man between 45 and 60 years old who received an inactivated influenza vaccine. Donor details come from another sample of the same person, matched by shared clones. The specimen was PBMCs from blood, collected about 6 weeks after vaccination. Here the chain combines TRBV6-5 and TRBJ1-2, with 8 bases aligning to TRBD1. The CDR3 reads CASSGTGGGYTF. Here is the DNA: TGTGCCAGCAGCGGAACAGGGGGTGGCTACACCTTC.